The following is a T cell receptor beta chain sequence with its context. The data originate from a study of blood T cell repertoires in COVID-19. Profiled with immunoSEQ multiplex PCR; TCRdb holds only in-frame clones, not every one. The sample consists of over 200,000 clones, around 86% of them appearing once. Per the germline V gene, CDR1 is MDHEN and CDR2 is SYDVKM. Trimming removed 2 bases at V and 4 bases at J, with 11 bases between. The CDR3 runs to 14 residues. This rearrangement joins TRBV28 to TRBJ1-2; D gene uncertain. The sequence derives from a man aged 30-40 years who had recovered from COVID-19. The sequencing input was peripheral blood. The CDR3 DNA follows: TGTGCCAGCAGTTTAGGGGAGATTAGCTATGGCTACACCTTC. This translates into CASSLGEISYGYTF.